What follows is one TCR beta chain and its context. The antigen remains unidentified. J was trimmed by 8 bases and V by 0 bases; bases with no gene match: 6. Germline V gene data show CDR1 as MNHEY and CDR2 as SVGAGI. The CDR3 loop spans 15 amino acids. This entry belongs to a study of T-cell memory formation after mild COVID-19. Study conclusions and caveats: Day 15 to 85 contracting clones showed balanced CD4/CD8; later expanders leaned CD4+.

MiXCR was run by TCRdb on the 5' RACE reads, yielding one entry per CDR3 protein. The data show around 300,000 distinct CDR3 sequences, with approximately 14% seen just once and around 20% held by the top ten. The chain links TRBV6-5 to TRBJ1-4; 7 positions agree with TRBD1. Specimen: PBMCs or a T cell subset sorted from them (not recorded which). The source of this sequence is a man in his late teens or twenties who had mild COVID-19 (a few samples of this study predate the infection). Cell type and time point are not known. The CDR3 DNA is TGTGCCAGCAGTTACTCAAGACAGGGAAGAGAAAAACTGTTTTTT. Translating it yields CASSYSRQGREKLFF.